A single sample gave rise to the 28 T cell receptor beta chains below, sequenced in a study of OX40 agonist ivuxolimab in advanced cancers. Profiled with immunoSEQ multiplex PCR; TCRdb holds only in-frame clones, not every one. The table lists about 98,000 clones, 75% to 90% of them singletons. Source: CD4+ or CD8+ T cells sorted from blood, taken in a trial of the OX40 agonist ivuxolimab. The receptors were gathered from an adult with an advanced solid tumor such as melanoma, head and neck, liver or kidney cancer.

The rearrangement joins TRBV5-1 to TRBJ1-2, with 8 bases lining up with TRBD1. The germline CDR1 and CDR2 sequences are SGHRS and YFSETQ. The CDR3 contains 16 residues. The J segment lost 8 bases and the V segment lost 0 bases, leaving 12 bases of the junction unmatched. The CDR3 loop reads CASSLDGQGPAGGYTF. DNA of the CDR3: TGCGCCAGCAGCTTGGACGGACAGGGCCCCGCGGGAGGCTACACCTTC.

The V and J genes are TRBV27 and TRBJ1-6, with 9 bases aligning to TRBD1. The V gene end was trimmed by 5 bases and the J gene end by 10 bases; junction bases not matched to a gene: 6. The CDR3 has 14 amino acids. Germline V lookup: CDR1 MNHEY, CDR2 SMNVEV (reference sequence). The CDR3 DNA reads TGTGCCAGCAGTCCCGACAGGGGGAACTCACCCCTCCACTTT. Amino acids: CASSPDRGNSPLHF.

The chain recombines TRBV6-5 with TRBJ2-1; D is possibly TRBD1 (6 bases). The CDR3 runs 15 residues. V shed 6 bases and J shed 0 bases, with 12 bases lying between them. Germline V gene data show CDR1 as MNHEY and CDR2 as SVGAGI. The CDR3 nucleotides are TGTGCCAGCAGAGCAAGGGGGAGCTCCTACAATGAGCAGTTCTTC. The encoded protein is CASRARGSSYNEQFF.

This clone was seen just once. The V gene is TRBV2, the J gene TRBJ1-5, with D unclear. V was shortened by 8 bases and J by 1 base, with 12 bases between the two germline ends. Per germline, CDR1 SNHLY and CDR2 FYNNEI. This CDR3 has 14 residues. The CDR3 protein is CASGVTNSNQPQHF. The CDR3 region has the DNA TGTGCCAGCGGGGTCACGAACAGCAATCAGCCCCAGCATTTT.

This clone was seen a few times. This chain joins TRBV20-1 and TRBJ2-4; D is uncertain. Germline assignment: CDR1 DFQATT and CDR2 SNEGSKA (reference sequence). This CDR3 is 11 amino acids long. The V end was cut by 4 bases, the J end by 7 bases, with 8 bases between. As DNA, the CDR3 is TGCAGTGCTAATAATTACAACATTCAGTACTTC. This sequence encodes CSANNYNIQYF.

This sequence joins TRBV6-1 and TRBJ1-5; the D gene is possibly TRBD1 (6 bases). Germline V lookup: CDR1 MNHNS, CDR2 SASEGT. The length of the CDR3 is 13 residues. The ends were cut back, 6 bases at V and 12 bases at J, with 18 bases in the middle. This CDR3 is CASSDYREGIQHF. For the CDR3, the DNA is TGTGCCAGCAGCGATTACAGGGAGGGGATCCAGCATTTT.

CDR3 sequence (DNA): TGTGCCAGTCATGGGACAGTGAACACTGAAGCTTTCTTT. The encoded protein is CASHGTVNTEAFF. The chain links TRBV10-3 to TRBJ1-1; 7 bases are shared with TRBD1. Trimming removed 10 bases from V and 0 bases from J; junction bases left unmatched: 5. Per germline, CDR1 ENHRY and CDR2 SYGVKD. The CDR3 extends over 13 amino acids.

The chain recombines TRBV30 with TRBJ2-2; 14 bases map to TRBD2. Germline V gene data show CDR1 as GTSNPN and CDR2 as SVGIG (reference sequence). This CDR3 is built from 19 residues. Trimming at V came to 3 bases and at J to 2 bases, leaving 11 bases not matched to a gene. In nucleotides, the CDR3 is TGTGCCTGGAGGCACTGGACTAGCGGGAGGAGCGGAAACACCGGGGAGCTGTTTTTT. It is translated as CAWRHWTSGRSGNTGELFF.

The chain uses TRBV28 and TRBJ1-1; D is unclear. CDR1 is MDHEN and CDR2 is SYDVKM in the germline V gene. CDR3 length equals 13 residues. V lost 3 bases and J 2 bases, leaving 7 bases between the germline ends. The CDR3 nucleotides read TGTGCCAGCAGTTTTGGTTCTAACACTGAAGCTTTCTTT. Its translation: CASSFGSNTEAFF.

V usage is TRBV6-5 and J usage is TRBJ1-6; no firm D call. In germline, CDR1 is MNHEY, CDR2 SVGAGI. This CDR3 contains 12 residues. The V end was cut by 6 bases, the J end by 8 bases, with 8 bases between. The CDR3 is CASRDGYSPLHF. As DNA, the CDR3 is TGTGCCAGCAGGGACGGATATTCACCCCTCCACTTT.

The chain carries TRBV7-9 and TRBJ1-2; no reliable D call. Germline CDR1 and CDR2: SEHNR and FQNEAQ (reference sequence). With 5 bases removed from V and 7 bases from J, the gap between germline ends came to 14 bases. The CDR3 is made up of 13 amino acids. The CDR3 DNA reads as TGTGCCAGCAGCCCTCCTACCACCATTGGCTACACCTTC. Its translation is CASSPPTTIGYTF.

This clone was detected only once. The chain uses TRBV5-3 and TRBJ1-5; 11 nucleotides agree with TRBD1. TRBV5-3 is an open reading frame, and its role is uncertain. The ends lost 4 bases at V and 2 bases at J; junction bases unmatched: 8. This CDR3 contains 17 residues. CDR3 protein: CARSDGTGGIGNQPQHF. CDR3 sequence (DNA): TGTGCCAGAAGCGATGGGACAGGGGGTATTGGCAATCAGCCCCAGCATTTT.

Concerning this clone: One end of the junction varies from germline; a read error may be responsible. J is TRBJ2-1 and V is TRBV6-1; D call uncertain. The germline V gene encodes CDR1 MNHNS and CDR2 SASEGT. The CDR3 is 14 amino acids. The CDR3 is CASSGASSHNEQFF. CDR3 DNA: TGTGCCAGCAGTGGAGCCAGCTCCCACAATGAGCAGTTCTTC.

The J gene is TRBJ1-5, the V gene TRBV4-2; TRBD1 is a possible D gene (6 bases). V dropped 0 bases and J dropped 1 base, with 7 bases sitting between them. Germline V gene sequence: CDR1 LGHNA, CDR2 YNFKEQ. This CDR3 region has 15 residues. CDR3 loop: CASSQDQGSNQPQHF. The DNA of the CDR3 is TGTGCCAGCAGCCAAGATCAGGGGAGCAATCAGCCCCAGCATTTT.

The chain links TRBV10-3 to TRBJ2-1; D tentatively fits TRBD1 or TRBD2 (6 bases each). V was cut by 0 bases and J by 6 bases, with 21 bases left in between. The CDR3 is made up of 18 amino acids. Germline V gene sequence: CDR1 ENHRY, CDR2 SYGVKD. CDR3 sequence reads: CAISESGGISVGLNEQFF. CDR3 DNA sequence: TGTGCCATCAGTGAGTCAGGGGGGATATCGGTTGGCCTCAATGAGCAGTTCTTC.

The chain joins TRBV5-1 to TRBJ2-1; 10 bases align to TRBD2. With V trimmed by 1 base and J by 6 bases, 4 bases remained unmatched. This CDR3 has 15 amino acids. Germline V gene data show CDR1 as SGHRS and CDR2 as YFSETQ. The CDR3 DNA follows: TGCGCCAGCAGCTTGTCCCCTAGCGGGGGCAATGAGCAGTTCTTC. Protein sequence: CASSLSPSGGNEQFF. Full variable domain (missing parts from reference TRBV5-1 and TRBJ2-1): KAGVTQTPRYLIKTRGQQVTLSCSPISGHRSVSWYQQTPGQGLQFLFEYFSETQRNKGNFPGRFSGRQFSNSRSEMNVSTLELGDSALYLCASSLSPSGGNEQFFGPGTRLTVL.

The J gene is TRBJ1-2, the V gene TRBV27, with 10 nucleotides matching TRBD1. CDR3 length: 16 amino acids. J lost 4 bases, V lost 6 bases, and 11 bases had no gene match. Germline lookup yields CDR1 MNHEY and CDR2 SMNVEV (reference sequence). The CDR3, as DNA: TGTGCCAGCAGCTATCTACGGACAGGGGGTGGCTATGGCTACACCTTC. Translation: CASSYLRTGGGYGYTF.

The chain combines TRBV28 with TRBJ2-3; 10 nucleotides line up with TRBD2. V shed 7 bases and J 11 bases; nucleotides not matched to a gene: 12. Looked up from germline, CDR1 is MDHEN and CDR2 is SYDVKM. The CDR3 extends over 14 amino acids. Written as DNA, the CDR3 is TGTGCCAGCACCCCGGCACTAGCGGGAAGCAGGCAGTATTTT. It translates to CASTPALAGSRQYF.

CDR3 loop: CASSLNRGYEQYV. The CDR3 region has the DNA TGTGCCAGCAGCTTGAACCGGGGCTACGAGCAGTACGTC. The chain employs TRBV7-2 and TRBJ2-7; D perhaps matches TRBD2 (5 bases). CDR3 size: 13 residues. CDR1 is SGHTA, CDR2 FQGNSA, per germline. V lost 3 bases and J lost 3, with 9 bases in between.

Only a few counts were recorded for this clone. This chain joins TRBV4-3 and TRBJ1-1; D is undetermined. Trimming cost V 4 bases and J 6 bases, with 15 bases left between them. The CDR3 covers 14 residues. In germline, CDR1 is LGHNA, CDR2 YSLEER. CDR3 protein: CASSPDGERAEAFF. CDR3 DNA: TGCGCCAGCAGCCCAGACGGGGAGAGGGCTGAAGCTTTCTTT.

A single count supports this clone. The V call is TRBV5-1, the J call TRBJ1-4, with 8 nucleotides matching TRBD1. Germline V gene sequence: CDR1 SGHRS, CDR2 YFSETQ. Losses at the gene ends were 0 bases for V and 8 bases for J; bases not matched to a gene: 6. The length of the CDR3 is 15 residues. As DNA, the CDR3 is TGCGCCAGCAGCTTGGGGCCGGGACAGGTAGAAAAACTGTTTTTT. It yields the protein CASSLGPGQVEKLFF.

Only a few counts were recorded for this clone. V gene TRBV5-1 combines with J gene TRBJ1-1; D uncertain. Germline lookup yields CDR1 SGHRS and CDR2 YFSETQ. There are 13 residues in the CDR3. V lost 0 bases and J 5 bases, leaving 8 bases between the germline ends. CDR3 loop: CASSLGGGTEAFF. CDR3 nucleotide sequence: TGCGCCAGCAGCTTGGGAGGAGGGACTGAAGCTTTCTTT.

This chain connects TRBV29-1 to TRBJ1-6; D unresolved. CDR3 length: 14 residues. Germline V gene lookup returns CDR1 SQVTM and CDR2 ANQGSEA. The V end lost 6 bases, the J end lost 7 bases, and 16 bases lay between the germline ends. CDR3 residues: CSVSDGSPNSPLHF. CDR3 in DNA: TGCAGCGTGTCTGATGGGAGCCCAAATTCACCCCTCCACTTT.

V usage is TRBV5-5 and J usage is TRBJ2-1; 7 bases match TRBD2. The germline V gene has CDR1 SGHKS and CDR2 YYEKEE (reference sequence). V lost 0 bases, J lost 0 bases, and 3 bases stayed unmatched. The CDR3 is 16 amino acids. The CDR3 is CASSLVGGSSYNEQFF. CDR3 in DNA: TGTGCCAGCAGCTTGGTAGGCGGGAGCTCCTACAATGAGCAGTTCTTC.

The V gene is TRBV21-1, the J gene TRBJ2-6; the listed D gene, TRBD2, was not tested against the DNA. TRBV21-1 is deemed a pseudogene. The CDR3 sequence is 15 residues long. The CDR3 DNA reads as TGTGCCAGCAGCAAATTAATGTCTGGGGCCAACGTCCTGACTTTC. Its protein is CASSKLMSGANVLTF.

This rearrangement joins TRBV19 to TRBJ2-6; D not resolved. The V gene lost 8 bases and the J gene lost 3 bases, with 11 bases spanning the gap. The germline CDR1 and CDR2 sequences are LNHDA and SQIVND (reference sequence). This CDR3 has 14 amino acids. The CDR3 here is CASGFGNGANVLTF. The CDR3 bases are TGTGCCAGTGGGTTTGGTAATGGGGCCAACGTCCTGACTTTC.

The rearrangement links TRBV11-2 to TRBJ1-4; D gene ambiguous. CDR3 length: 17 amino acids. The V gene lost 5 bases and the J gene lost 7 bases, with 23 bases spanning the gap. From germline, CDR1 is SGHAT and CDR2 FQNNGV. The CDR3 bases are TGTGCCAGCAGCCGTTTAGCCCCCTCCAGCCCAGGTGAAAAACTGTTTTTT. This gives the protein CASSRLAPSSPGEKLFF. Full variable domain (remainder filled in from reference TRBV11-2 and TRBJ1-4): EAGVAQSPRYKIIEKRQSVAFWCNPISGHATLYWYQQILGQGPKLLIQFQNNGVVDDSQLPKDRFSAERLKGVDSTLKIQPAKLEDSAVYLCASSRLAPSSPGEKLFFGSGTQLSVL.

The rearrangement links TRBV20-1 to TRBJ2-5; D might be TRBD2 (6 bases). The germline CDR1 and CDR2 sequences are DFQATT and SNEGSKA (reference sequence). The CDR3 covers 11 residues. Trimming cost V 4 bases and J 4 bases, with 7 bases left between them. As DNA, the CDR3 is TGCAGTGCTATCGGGGGAGAGACCCAGTACTTC. It is translated as CSAIGGETQYF.